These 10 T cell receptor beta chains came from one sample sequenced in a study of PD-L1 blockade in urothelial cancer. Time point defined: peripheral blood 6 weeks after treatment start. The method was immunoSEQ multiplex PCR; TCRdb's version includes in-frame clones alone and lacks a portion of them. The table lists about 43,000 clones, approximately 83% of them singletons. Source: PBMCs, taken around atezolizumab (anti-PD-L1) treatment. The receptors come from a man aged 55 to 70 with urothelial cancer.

In DNA, the CDR3 is TGTGCCAGCAGTTCGGCGGGGGCCTCTAATAATTCACCCCTCCACTTT. Translating gives CASSSAGASNNSPLHF. The chain is built from TRBV28 and TRBJ1-6; possible D gene TRBD1, 6 bases. V shed 4 bases and J shed 5 bases, with 15 bases lying between them. This CDR3 is built from 16 residues. Germline V CDR1 and CDR2: MDHEN, SYDVKM.

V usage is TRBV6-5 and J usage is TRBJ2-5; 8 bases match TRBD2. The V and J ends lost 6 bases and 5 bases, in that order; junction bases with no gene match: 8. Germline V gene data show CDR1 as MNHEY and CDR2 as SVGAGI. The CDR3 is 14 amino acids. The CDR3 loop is CASRPAGASETQYF. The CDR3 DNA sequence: TGTGCCAGCAGACCAGCGGGGGCCTCGGAGACCCAGTACTTC.

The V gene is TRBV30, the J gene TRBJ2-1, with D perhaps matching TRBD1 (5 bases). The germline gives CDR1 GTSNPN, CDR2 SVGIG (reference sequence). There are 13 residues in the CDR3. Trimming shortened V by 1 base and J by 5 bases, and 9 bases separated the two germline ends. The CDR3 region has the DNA TGTGCCTGGAGTGAAGACAGTCACAATGAGCAGTTCTTC. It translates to CAWSEDSHNEQFF.

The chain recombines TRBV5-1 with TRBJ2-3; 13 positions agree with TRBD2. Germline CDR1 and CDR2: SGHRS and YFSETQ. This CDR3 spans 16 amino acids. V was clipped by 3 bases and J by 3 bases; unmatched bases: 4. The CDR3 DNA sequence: TGCGCCAGCAGCTGGGGACTAGCGGGGAGGACAGATACGCAGTATTTT. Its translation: CASSWGLAGRTDTQYF.

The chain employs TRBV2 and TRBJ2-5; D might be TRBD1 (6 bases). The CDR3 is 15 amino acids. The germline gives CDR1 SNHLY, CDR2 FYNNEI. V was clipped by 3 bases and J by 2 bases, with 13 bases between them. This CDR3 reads CASSEGFGQQETQYF. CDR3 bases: TGTGCCAGCAGTGAGGGGTTCGGACAGCAAGAGACCCAGTACTTC.

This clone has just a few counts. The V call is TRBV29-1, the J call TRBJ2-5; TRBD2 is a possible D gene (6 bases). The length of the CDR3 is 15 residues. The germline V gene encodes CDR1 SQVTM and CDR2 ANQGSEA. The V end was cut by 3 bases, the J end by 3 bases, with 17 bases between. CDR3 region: CSVESGLGGEETQYF. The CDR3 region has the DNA TGCAGCGTTGAGAGTGGTCTGGGAGGCGAAGAGACCCAGTACTTC.

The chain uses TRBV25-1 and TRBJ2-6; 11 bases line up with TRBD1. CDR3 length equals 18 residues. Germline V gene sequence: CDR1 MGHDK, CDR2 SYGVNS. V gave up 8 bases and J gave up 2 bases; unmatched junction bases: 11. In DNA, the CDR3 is TGTGCCAGCGCAACCCTGGGACAGGGGGGTACTGGGGCCAACGTCCTGACTTTC. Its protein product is CASATLGQGGTGANVLTF.

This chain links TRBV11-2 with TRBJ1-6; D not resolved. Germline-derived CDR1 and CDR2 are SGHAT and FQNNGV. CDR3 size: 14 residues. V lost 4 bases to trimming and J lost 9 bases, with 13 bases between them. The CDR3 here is CASSSTTHVSPLHF. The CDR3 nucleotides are TGTGCCAGCAGCTCAACCACACACGTTTCACCCCTCCACTTT.

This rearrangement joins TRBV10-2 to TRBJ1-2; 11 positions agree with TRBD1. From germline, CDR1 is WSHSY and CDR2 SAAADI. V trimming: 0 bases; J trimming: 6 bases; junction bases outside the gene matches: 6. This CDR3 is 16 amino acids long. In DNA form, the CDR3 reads TGCGCCAGCAGTGAGTCGCCTGGGACAGGGGGGAATGGCTACACCTTC. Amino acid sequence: CASSESPGTGGNGYTF.

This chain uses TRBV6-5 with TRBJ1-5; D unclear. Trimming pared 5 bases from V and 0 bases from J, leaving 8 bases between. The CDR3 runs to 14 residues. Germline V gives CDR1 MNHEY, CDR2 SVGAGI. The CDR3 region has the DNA TGTGCCAGCAGTCGACGGGATAGCAATCAGCCCCAGCATTTT. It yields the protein CASSRRDSNQPQHF.